This T cell receptor (beta chain) was recovered during a study of chemoradiotherapy in HPV16-positive cancers. For the study at large: Candidate HPV-specific T-cell clones and common TCR motifs came from functional assays in a couple of HPV16-positive patients.

As to this clone: Its matching antigen is unknown.

Over chemoradiotherapy, repertoires were sampled more than once. Points from the study as a whole: The functional HPV-specific definition rests on just two HPV16-positive patients. Non-HPV-specific T cells did not expand in tumors during treatment, whereas candidate HPV-specific clones and E7-related motifs did.

The protocol was immunoSEQ multiplex PCR, while the TCRdb copy is restricted to in-frame clones and leaves out a portion. The sample comprises over 8,500 clones, approximately 79% of which are singletons, and about 8.1% rests with the top ten. V was clipped by 5 bases and J by 0 bases, with 11 bases between them. The germline CDR1 and CDR2 sequences are PRHDT and FYEKMQ (reference sequence). The CDR3 loop spans 15 amino acids. The J gene is TRBJ2-1, the V gene TRBV13; D is perhaps TRBD2 (5 bases). This specimen was taken from a patient who underwent chemoradiotherapy. The clonotype comes from a human donor with HPV-associated anogenital cancer. CDR3 DNA: TGTGCCAGCAGCCCGAGGGTCCCCTCCTACAATGAGCAGTTCTTC. This sequence encodes CASSPRVPSYNEQFF.